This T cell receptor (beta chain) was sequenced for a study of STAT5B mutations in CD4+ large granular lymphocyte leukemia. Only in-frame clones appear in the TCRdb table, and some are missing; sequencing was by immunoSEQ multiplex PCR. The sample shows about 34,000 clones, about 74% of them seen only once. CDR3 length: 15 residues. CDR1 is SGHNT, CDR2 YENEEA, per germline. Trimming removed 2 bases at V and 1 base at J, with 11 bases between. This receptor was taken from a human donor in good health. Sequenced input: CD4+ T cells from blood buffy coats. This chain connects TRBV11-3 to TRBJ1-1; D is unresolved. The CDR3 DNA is TGTGCCAGCAGCTTATTCGGTCAGAAGAACACTGAAGCTTTCTTT. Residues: CASSLFGQKNTEAFF.